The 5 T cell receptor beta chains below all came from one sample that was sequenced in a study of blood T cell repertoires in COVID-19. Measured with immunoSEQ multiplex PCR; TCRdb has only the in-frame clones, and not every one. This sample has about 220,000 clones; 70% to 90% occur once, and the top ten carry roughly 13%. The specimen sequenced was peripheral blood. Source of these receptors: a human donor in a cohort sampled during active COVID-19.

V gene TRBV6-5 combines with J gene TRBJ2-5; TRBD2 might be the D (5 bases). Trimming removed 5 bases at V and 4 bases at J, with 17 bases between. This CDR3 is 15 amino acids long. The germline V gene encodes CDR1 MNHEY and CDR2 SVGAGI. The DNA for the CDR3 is TGTGCCAGCAGTCTGGGTGGAGGATCGGGAGAGACCCAGTACTTC. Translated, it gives CASSLGGGSGETQYF.

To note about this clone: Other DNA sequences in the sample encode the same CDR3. CDR3 region: CASSQGPGNYGYTF. CDR3 sequence (DNA): TGTGCCAGCAGCCAAGGCCCGGGTAACTATGGCTACACCTTC. The chain uses TRBV3-1 (or the pseudogene TRBV3-2) and TRBJ1-2; D call uncertain. V was pared by 1 base and J by 1 base, with 7 bases between. CDR3 length: 14 amino acids. Germline loops: CDR1 LGHDT, CDR2 YNNKEL (reference sequence).

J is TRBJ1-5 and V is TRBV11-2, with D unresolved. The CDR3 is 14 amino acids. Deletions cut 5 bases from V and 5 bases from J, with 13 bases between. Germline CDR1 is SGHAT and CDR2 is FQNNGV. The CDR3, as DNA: TGTGCCAGCAGCCCCAATGCGGGTGATCAGCCCCAGCATTTT. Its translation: CASSPNAGDQPQHF.

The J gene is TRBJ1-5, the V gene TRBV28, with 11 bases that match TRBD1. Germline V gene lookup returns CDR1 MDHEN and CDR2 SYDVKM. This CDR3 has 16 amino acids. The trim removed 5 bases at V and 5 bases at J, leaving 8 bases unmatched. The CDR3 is CASSPGTGGSDQPQHF. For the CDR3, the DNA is TGTGCCAGCAGTCCCGGGACAGGGGGATCGGATCAGCCCCAGCATTTT. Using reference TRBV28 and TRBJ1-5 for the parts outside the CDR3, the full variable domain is DVKVTQSSRYLVKRTGEKVFLECVQDMDHENMFWYRQDPGLGLRLIYFSYDVKMKEKGDIPEGYSVSREKKERFSLILESASTNQTSMYLCASSPGTGGSDQPQHFGDGTRLSIL.

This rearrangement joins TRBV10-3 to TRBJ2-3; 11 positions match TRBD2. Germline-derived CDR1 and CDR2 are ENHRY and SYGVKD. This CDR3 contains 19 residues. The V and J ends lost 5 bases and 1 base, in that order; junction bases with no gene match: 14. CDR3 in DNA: TGTGCCATCAGTAACGCCGGGACTAGCGGTTTTCTGGGCACAGATACGCAGTATTTT. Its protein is CAISNAGTSGFLGTDTQYF.